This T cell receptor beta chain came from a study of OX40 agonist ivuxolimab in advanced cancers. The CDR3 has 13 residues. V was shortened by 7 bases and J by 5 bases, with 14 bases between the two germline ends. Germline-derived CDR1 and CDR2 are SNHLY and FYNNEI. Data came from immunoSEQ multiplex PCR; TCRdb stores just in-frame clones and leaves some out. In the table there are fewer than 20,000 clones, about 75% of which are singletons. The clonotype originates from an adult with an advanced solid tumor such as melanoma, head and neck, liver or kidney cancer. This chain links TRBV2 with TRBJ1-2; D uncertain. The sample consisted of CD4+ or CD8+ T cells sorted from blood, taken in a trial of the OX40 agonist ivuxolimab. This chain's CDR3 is CASITRLMYGYTF. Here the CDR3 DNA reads TGTGCCAGCATAACCAGGCTGATGTATGGCTACACCTTC.